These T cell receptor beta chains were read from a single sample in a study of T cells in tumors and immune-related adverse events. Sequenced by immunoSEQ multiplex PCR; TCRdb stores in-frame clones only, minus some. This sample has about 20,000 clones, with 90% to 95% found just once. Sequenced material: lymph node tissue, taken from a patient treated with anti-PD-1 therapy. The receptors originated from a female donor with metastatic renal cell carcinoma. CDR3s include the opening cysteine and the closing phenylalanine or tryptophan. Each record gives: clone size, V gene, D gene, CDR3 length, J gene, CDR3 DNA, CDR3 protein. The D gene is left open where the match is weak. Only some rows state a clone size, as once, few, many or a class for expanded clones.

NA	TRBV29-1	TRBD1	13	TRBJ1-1	TGCAGCGGGGGACAGGGATTTTCGGCTGAAGCTTTCTTT	CSGGQGFSAEAFF
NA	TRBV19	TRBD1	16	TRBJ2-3	TGTGCCAGTAGTATACGGACAGGGGGCGGTTCCTACGAGCAGTATTTT	CASSIRTGGGSYEQYF
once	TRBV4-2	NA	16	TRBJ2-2	TGTGCCAGCAGCGACGGGGGCGGGAGCAACACCGGGGAGCTGTTTTTT	CASSDGGGSNTGELFF
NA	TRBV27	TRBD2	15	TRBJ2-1	TGTGCCAGCAAGACTAGCGCGAGCTCCTACAATGAGCAGTTCTTC	CASKTSASSYNEQFF
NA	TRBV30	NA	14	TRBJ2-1	TGTGCCTGGAGTCCCCTGGGCGGTGGGAATGAGCAGTTCTTC	CAWSPLGGGNEQFF
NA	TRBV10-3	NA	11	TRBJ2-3	TGTGCCATCATGGGAACGGATACGCAGTATTTT	CAIMGTDTQYF
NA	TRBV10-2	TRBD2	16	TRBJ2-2	TGCGCCAGCAGCAAGCGGGGGGGGGCGAACACCGGGGAGCTGTTTTTT	CASSKRGGANTGELFF
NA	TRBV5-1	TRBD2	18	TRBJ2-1	TGCGCCAGCAGCGAGGGACTAGCGGGGGGCCGCTCCTACAATGAGCAGTTCTTC	CASSEGLAGGRSYNEQFF
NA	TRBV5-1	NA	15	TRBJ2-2	TGCGCCAGCAGCTTGGGCCCAGCTCAAGCCGGGGAGCTGTTTTTT	CASSLGPAQAGELFF
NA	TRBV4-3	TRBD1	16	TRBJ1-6	TGCGCCAGCAGCCAATATTGGGGACAGAATAATTCACCCCTCCACTTT	CASSQYWGQNNSPLHF
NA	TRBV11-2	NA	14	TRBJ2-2	TGTGCCAGCAACAAACAGCAGAACACCGGGGAGCTGTTTTTT	CASNKQQNTGELFF
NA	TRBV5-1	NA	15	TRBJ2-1	TGCGCCAGCAGCCTCACAGGGAGCTCCTACAATGAGCAGTTCTTC	CASSLTGSSYNEQFF
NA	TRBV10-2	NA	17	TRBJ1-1	TGCGCCAGCAGTGAGGCCTTAGGAATTACTAAGAACACTGAAGCTTTCTTT	CASSEALGITKNTEAFF